This T cell receptor beta chain came from a study of cytomegalovirus exposure and HLA in healthy donors. Only one count was recorded for this clone. Assay used: immunoSEQ multiplex PCR; TCRdb lists only in-frame clones, some missing. The table includes over 110,000 clones, about nine tenths detected once. The source of this sequence is a man between 18 and 35 years old in good health and CMV-seronegative. Sequenced input: PBMCs.

DNA of the CDR3: TGTGCCAGCAGTGTCAGGGGGTTTAACACTGAAGCTTTCTTT. Amino acid sequence: CASSVRGFNTEAFF. The chain is built from TRBV2 and TRBJ1-1; 7 nucleotides line up with TRBD1. Germline lookup yields CDR1 SNHLY and CDR2 FYNNEI. With V trimmed by 4 bases and J by 2 bases, 4 bases remained unmatched. The CDR3 covers 14 residues.